This TCR beta chain originates from a study of blood T cell repertoires in COVID-19. About the study: The United States, Italy and Spain supplied acute and convalescent COVID-19 samples. T cells, B-cell-depleted T cells, or PBMCs provided the cDNA or gDNA that served as material.

Followed over time, Seattle patients had been enrolled while infection was active. Authors' data handling: Reference gene primer amplification yielded estimated nucleated cell counts. The data were produced by immunoSEQ multiplex PCR, yet TCRdb's version contains in-frame clones alone and is incomplete. V, J and clone size reflect that table, while D and trimming were determined from the DNA. The sample has roughly 230,000 clones; 80% to 90% are singletons. Germline CDR1 and CDR2: SGHDT and YYEEEE. Trimming took off 0 bases at V and 4 bases at J, with 25 bases between the two ends. The CDR3 length is 19 residues.

This TCR was sampled from a woman of 80 years or more with COVID-19, enrolled during active disease. V is TRBV5-6 and J is TRBJ1-2; D may be TRBD1 (6 bases). Material for sequencing was peripheral blood. The CDR3 spells CASSLGGGGITPLVYGYTF. The DNA for the CDR3 is TGTGCCAGCAGCTTGGGTGGGGGGGGCATAACCCCTCTAGTCTATGGCTACACCTTC.